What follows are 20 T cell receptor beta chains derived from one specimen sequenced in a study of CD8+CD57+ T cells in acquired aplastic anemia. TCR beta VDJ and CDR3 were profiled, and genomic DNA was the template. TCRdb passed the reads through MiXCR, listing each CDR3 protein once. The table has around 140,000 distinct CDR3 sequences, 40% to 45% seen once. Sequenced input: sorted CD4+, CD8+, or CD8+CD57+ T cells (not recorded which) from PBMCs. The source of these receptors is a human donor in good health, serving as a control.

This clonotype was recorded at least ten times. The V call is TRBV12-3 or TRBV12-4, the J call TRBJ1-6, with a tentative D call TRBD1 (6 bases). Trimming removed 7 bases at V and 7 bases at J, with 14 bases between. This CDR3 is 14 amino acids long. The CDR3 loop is CASTRRGENSPLHF. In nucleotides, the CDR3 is TGTGCCAGCACCCGGAGGGGGGAGAATTCACCCCTCCACTTT.

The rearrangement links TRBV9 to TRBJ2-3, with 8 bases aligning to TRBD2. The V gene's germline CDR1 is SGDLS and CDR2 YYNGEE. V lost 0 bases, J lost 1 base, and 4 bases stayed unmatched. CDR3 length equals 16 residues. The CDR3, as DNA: TGTGCCAGCAGCGTAGAGTTGCGGGGGGGCACAGATACGCAGTATTTT. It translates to CASSVELRGGTDTQYF.

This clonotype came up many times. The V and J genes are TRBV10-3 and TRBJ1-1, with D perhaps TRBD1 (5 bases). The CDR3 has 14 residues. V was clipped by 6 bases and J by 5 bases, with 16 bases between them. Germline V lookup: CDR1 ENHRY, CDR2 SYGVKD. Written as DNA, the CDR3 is TGTGCCATCAGGCCAACGGGGGTAGGGACTGAAGCTTTCTTT. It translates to CAIRPTGVGTEAFF.

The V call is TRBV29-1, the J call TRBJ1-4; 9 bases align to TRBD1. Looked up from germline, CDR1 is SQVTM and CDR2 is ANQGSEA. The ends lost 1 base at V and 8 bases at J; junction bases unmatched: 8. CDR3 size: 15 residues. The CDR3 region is CSVEGAGQGSEKLFF. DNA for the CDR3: TGCAGCGTTGAAGGAGCAGGACAGGGGTCAGAAAAACTGTTTTTT.

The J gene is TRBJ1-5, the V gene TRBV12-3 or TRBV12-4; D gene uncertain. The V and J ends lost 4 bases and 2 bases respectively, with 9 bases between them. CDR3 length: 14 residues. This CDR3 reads CASSWNSRNQPQHF. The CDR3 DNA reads TGTGCCAGCAGTTGGAACAGTCGCAATCAGCCCCAGCATTTT.

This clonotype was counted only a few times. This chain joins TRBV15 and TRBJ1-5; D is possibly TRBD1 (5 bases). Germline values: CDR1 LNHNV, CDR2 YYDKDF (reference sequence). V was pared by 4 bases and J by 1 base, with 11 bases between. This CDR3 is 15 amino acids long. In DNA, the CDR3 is TGTGCCACCAGCAAGCTTGGGGACAGCAATCAGCCCCAGCATTTT. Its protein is CATSKLGDSNQPQHF. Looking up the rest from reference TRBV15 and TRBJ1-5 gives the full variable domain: DAMVIQNPRYQVTQFGKPVTLSCSQTLNHNVMYWYQQKSSQAPKLLFHYYDKDFNNEADTPDNFQSRRPNTSFCFLDIRSPGLGDTAMYLCATSKLGDSNQPQHFGDGTRLSIL.

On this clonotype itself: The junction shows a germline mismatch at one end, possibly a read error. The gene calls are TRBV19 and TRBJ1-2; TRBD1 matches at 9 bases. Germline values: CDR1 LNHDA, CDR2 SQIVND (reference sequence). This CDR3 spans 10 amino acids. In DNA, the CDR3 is TGTGCCACCTGGGACAGGGTCCGGTACTTC. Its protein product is CATWDRVRYF.

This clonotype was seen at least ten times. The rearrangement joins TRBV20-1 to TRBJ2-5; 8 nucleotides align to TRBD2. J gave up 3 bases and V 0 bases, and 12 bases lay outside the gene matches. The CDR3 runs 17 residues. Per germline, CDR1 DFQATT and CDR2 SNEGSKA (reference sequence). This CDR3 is CSARDHLAGNKKETQYF. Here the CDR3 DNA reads TGCAGTGCTAGAGATCATTTAGCGGGGAATAAGAAAGAGACCCAGTACTTC.

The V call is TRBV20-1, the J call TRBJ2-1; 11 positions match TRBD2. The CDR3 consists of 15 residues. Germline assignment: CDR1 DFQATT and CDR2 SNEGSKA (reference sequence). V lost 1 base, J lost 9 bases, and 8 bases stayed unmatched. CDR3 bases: TGCAGTGCTAGAGCTTTACTAGCGGGAGTCACTGAGCAGTTCTTC. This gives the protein CSARALLAGVTEQFF.

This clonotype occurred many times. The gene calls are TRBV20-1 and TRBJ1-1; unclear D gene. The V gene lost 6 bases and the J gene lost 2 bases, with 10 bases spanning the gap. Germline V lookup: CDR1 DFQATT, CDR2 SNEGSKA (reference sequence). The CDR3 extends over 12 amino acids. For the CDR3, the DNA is TGCAGTGCATTACAGCAAAACACTGAAGCTTTCTTT. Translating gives CSALQQNTEAFF.

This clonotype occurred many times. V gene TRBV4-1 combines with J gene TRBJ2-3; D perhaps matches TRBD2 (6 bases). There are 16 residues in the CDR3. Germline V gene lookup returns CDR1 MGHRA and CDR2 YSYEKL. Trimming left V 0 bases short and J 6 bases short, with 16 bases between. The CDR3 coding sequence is TGCGCCAGCAGCCAAGAAGAAACGGCGGGATGGGATACGCAGTATTTT. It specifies CASSQEETAGWDTQYF.

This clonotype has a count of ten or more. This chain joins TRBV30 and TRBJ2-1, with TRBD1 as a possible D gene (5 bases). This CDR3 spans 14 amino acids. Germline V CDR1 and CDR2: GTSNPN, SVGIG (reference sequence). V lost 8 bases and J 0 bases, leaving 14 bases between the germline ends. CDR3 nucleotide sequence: TGTGCCCGGCTGGACACCGACTCCTACAATGAGCAGTTCTTC. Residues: CARLDTDSYNEQFF.

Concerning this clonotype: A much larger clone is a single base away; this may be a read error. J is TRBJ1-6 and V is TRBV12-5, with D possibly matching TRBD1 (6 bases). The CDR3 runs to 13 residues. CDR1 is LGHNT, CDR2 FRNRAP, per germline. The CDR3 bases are TGTGCTAGTGGTTCCTTACAGGGTTCACCCCCCCACTTT. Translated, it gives CASGSLQGSPPHF.

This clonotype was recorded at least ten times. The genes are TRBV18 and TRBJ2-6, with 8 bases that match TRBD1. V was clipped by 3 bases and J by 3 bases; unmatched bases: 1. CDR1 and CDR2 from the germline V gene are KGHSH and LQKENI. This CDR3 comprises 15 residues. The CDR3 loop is CASSPDRGGANVLTF. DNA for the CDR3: TGTGCCAGCTCACCCGACAGGGGTGGGGCCAACGTCCTGACTTTC.

Written as DNA, the CDR3 is TGCAGCGCCGACTCTTACAATGAGCAGTTCTTC. Its protein product is CSADSYNEQFF. The chain links TRBV29-1 to TRBJ2-1; D remains unclear. CDR1 is SQVTM, CDR2 ANQGSEA, per germline. V was trimmed by 7 bases and J by 4 bases, leaving 8 bases between them. This CDR3 region has 11 residues.

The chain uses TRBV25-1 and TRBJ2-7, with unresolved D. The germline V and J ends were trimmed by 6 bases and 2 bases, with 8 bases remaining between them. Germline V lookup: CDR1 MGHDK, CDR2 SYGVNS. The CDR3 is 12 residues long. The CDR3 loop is CASRDPTYEQYF. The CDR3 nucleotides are TGTGCCAGCAGGGACCCAACCTACGAGCAGTACTTC.

This CDR3 is CASSEEQGSYTF. CDR3 nucleotide sequence: TGTGCCAGCAGTGAGGAACAGGGAAGCTACACCTTC. This chain uses TRBV2 with TRBJ1-2; D is possibly TRBD1 (6 bases). The CDR3 is 12 amino acids. Germline lookup yields CDR1 SNHLY and CDR2 FYNNEI. The V end lost 3 bases, the J end lost 9 bases, and 11 bases lay between the germline ends.

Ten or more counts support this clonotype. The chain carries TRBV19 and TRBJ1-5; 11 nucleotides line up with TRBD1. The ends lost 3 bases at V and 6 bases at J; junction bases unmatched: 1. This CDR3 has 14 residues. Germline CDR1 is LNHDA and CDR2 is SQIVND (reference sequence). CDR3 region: CASSMGQGGQPQHF. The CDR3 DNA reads TGTGCCAGTAGTATGGGACAGGGGGGTCAGCCCCAGCATTTT.

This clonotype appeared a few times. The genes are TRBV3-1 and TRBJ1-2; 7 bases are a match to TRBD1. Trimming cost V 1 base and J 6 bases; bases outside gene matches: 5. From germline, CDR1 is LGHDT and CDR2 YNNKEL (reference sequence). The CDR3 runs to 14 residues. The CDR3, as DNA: TGTGCCAGCAGCCAAGCGGGAGGGGGCAATGGCTACACCTTC. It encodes CASSQAGGGNGYTF.

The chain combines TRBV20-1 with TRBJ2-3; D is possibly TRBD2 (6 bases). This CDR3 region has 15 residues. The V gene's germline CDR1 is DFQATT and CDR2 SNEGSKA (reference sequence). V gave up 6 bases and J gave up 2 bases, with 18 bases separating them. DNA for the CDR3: TGCAGTGCCAGCAGTTTCGGGGGTCCCACAGATACGCAGTATTTT. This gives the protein CSASSFGGPTDTQYF.